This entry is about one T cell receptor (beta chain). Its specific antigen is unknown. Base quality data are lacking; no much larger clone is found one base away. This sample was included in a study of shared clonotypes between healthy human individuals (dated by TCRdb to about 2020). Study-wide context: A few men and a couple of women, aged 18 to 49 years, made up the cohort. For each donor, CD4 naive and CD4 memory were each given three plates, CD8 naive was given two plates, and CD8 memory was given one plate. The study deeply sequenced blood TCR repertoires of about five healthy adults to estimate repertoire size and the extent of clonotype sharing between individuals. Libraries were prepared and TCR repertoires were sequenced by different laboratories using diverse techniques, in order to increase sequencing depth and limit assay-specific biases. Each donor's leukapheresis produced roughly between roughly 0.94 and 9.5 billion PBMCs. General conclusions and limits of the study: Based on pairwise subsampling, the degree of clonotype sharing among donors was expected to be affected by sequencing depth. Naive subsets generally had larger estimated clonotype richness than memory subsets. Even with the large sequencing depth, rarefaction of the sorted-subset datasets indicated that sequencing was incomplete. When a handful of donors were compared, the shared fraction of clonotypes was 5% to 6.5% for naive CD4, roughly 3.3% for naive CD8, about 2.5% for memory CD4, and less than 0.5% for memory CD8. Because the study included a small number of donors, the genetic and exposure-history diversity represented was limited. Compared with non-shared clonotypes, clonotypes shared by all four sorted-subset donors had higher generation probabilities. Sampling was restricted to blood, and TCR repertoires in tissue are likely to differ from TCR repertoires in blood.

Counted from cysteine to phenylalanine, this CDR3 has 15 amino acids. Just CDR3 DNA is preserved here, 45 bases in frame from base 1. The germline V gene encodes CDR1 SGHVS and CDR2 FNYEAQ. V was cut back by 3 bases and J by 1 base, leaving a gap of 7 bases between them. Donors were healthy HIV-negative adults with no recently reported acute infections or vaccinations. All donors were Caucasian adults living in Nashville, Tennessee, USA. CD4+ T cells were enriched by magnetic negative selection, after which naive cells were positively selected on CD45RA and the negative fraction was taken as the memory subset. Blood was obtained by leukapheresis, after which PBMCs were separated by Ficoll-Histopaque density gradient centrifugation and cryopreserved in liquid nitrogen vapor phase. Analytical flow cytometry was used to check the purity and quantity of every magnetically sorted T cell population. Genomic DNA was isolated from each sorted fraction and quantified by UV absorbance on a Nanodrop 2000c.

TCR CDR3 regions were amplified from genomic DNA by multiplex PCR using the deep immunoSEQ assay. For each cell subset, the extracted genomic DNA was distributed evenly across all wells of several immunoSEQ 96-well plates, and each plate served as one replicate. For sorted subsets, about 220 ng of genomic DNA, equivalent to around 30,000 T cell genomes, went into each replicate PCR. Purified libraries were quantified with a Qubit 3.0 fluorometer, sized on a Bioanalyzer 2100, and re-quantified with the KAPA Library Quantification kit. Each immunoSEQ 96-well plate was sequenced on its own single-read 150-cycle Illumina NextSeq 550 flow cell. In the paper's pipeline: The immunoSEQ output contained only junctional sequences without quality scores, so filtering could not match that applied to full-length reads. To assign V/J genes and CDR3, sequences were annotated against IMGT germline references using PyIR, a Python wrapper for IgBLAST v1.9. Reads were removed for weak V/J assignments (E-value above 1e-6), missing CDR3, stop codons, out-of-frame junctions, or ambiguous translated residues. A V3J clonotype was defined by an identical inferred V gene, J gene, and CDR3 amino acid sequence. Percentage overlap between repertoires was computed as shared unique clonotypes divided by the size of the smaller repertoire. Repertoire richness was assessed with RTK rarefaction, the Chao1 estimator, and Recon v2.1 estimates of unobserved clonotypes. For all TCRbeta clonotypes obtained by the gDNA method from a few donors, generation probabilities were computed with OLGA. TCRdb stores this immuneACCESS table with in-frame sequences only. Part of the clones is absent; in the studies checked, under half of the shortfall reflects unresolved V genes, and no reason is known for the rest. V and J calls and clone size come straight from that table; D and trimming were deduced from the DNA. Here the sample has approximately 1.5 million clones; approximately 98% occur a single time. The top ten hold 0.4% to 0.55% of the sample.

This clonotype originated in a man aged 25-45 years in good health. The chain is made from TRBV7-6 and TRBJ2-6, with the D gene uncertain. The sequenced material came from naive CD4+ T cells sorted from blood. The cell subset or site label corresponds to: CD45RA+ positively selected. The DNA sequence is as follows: TGTGCCAGCAGCTTGGTTGCGTCTGGGGCCAACGTCCTGACTTTC. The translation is CASSLVASGANVLTF.